This TCR beta chain was profiled in a study of OX40 agonist ivuxolimab in advanced cancers. Study background: Ivuxolimab was delivered to patients intravenously every 2 weeks at doses spanning 0.01 to 10 mg/kg. Dose-escalation patients' cancers were hepatocellular carcinoma, melanoma, renal cell or head and neck cancer. Findings and limits, study-wide: In the 0.1 to 3.0 mg/kg range, CD4+ and CD8+ blood T cells had expanded clonally by week 6. Certain nonresponders likewise exhibited a low normalized T-cell clonal expansion.

Losses at the gene ends were 5 bases for V and 4 bases for J; bases not matched to a gene: 12. Germline CDR1 is SGHTA and CDR2 is FQGNSA. The CDR3 covers 16 residues. Libraries were prepared by immunoSEQ multiplex PCR; TCRdb keeps only in-frame clonotypes and omits some of them. The data show 55,000 to 70,000 clones, 75% to 90% seen once. Remarks on this clone: As yet, its antigen is unknown.

This sequence joins TRBV7-2 and TRBJ1-1; 8 bases are a match to TRBD1. Material: CD4+ or CD8+ T cells sorted from blood, obtained in a trial of the OX40 agonist ivuxolimab. The TCR sequence derives from an adult with an advanced solid tumor such as melanoma, head and neck, liver or kidney cancer. The CDR3 bases are TGTGCCAGCAGCGTCGACAGGGGAGGGGTGGGCACTGAAGCTTTCTTT. This encodes CASSVDRGGVGTEAFF.